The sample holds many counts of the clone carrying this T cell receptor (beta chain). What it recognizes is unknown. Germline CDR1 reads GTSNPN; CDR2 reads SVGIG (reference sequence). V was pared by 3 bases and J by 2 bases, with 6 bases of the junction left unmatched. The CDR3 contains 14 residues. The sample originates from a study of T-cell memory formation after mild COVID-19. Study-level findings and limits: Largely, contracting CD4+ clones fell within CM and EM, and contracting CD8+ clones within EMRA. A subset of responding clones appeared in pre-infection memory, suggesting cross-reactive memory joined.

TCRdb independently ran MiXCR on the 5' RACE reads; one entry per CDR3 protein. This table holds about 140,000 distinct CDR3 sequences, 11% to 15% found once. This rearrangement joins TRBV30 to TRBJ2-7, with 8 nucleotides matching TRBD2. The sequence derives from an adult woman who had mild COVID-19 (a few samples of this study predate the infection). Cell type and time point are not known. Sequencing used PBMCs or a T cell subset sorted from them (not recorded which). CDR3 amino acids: CAWRRGGSPYEQYF. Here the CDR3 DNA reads TGTGCCTGGAGACGCGGGGGGTCACCCTACGAGCAGTACTTC.